One sample yielded the 19 T cell receptor beta chains listed below, sequenced in a study of T-cell reconstitution after alpha-beta-depleted transplantation in children. Unique molecular identifiers featured in how the TCRbeta library was prepared. Using its own MiXCR run on the PCR reads, TCRdb lists one record per CDR3 protein. The sample lists 600,000 or so distinct CDR3 sequences; about 23% were seen once. The source was PBMCs, mostly from graft donor cells, collected 360 days after TCRalphabeta/CD19-depleted stem cell transplant. Receptors were obtained from a boy in the first two years of life who had a stem cell transplant for acute myeloid leukemia, so the T cells may come from the graft donor.

The genes are TRBV6-1 and TRBJ2-7; D is unclear. Trimming stripped 2 bases from V and 4 bases from J, with 15 bases between. Per germline, CDR1 MNHNS and CDR2 SASEGT. The CDR3 consists of 15 residues. CDR3 sequence (DNA): TGTGCCAGCAGTGAACTTCCCTTGGGCATGTACGAGCAGTACGTC. Residues: CASSELPLGMYEQYV.

A few counts support this clonotype. The gene calls are TRBV20-1 and TRBJ1-6, with D unclear. Germline V gene sequence: CDR1 DFQATT, CDR2 SNEGSKA (reference sequence). V shed 6 bases and J shed 0 bases, with 12 bases lying between them. The length of the CDR3 is 15 residues. The CDR3 protein is CSANSGGSYNSPLHF. Written as DNA, the CDR3 is TGCAGTGCGAATTCCGGCGGCTCCTATAATTCACCCCTCCACTTT.

This clonotype was counted ten times or more. Here the CDR3 DNA reads TGCAGTGCCCTGGGCGTAGGGTTTTATGGCTACACCTTC. Translating it yields CSALGVGFYGYTF. The genes are TRBV20-1 and TRBJ1-2; D is unclear. The germline V gene has CDR1 DFQATT and CDR2 SNEGSKA (reference sequence). V shed 6 bases and J shed 5 bases, with 16 bases lying between them. The CDR3 loop spans 13 amino acids.

Many counts were recorded for this clonotype. CDR3 sequence (DNA): TGTGCCAGCAGCTTAGATCTTGCGAGGGACAAGTTCTTC. Amino acids: CASSLDLARDKFF. The chain uses TRBV11-3 and TRBJ2-1; possible D gene TRBD1, 6 bases. Germline CDR1 reads SGHNT; CDR2 reads YENEEA. With 0 bases removed from V and 14 bases from J, the gap between germline ends came to 14 bases. The CDR3 runs to 13 residues.

This rearrangement joins TRBV21-1 to TRBJ2-7; the DNA was not used to check the table's D call, TRBD1. TRBV21-1 is a pseudogene segment. This CDR3 spans 12 amino acids. The DNA for the CDR3 is TGTGCCAGCAGCGACCCGGGGGTCGAGCAGTACGTC. Protein product: CASSDPGVEQYV.

In this sample, this clonotype turned up a few times. The V gene is TRBV4-3, the J gene TRBJ2-7; the D gene could be TRBD1 or TRBD2 (6 bases each). Germline V gene data show CDR1 as LGHNA and CDR2 as YSLEER. The germline V and J ends were trimmed by 1 base and 3 bases, with 13 bases remaining between them. The CDR3 sequence is 15 residues long. This CDR3 is CASSQVGGTNYEQYF. The CDR3 DNA follows: TGCGCCAGCAGCCAAGTTGGAGGGACAAACTACGAGCAGTACTTC.

This clonotype has a handful of counts. The chain links TRBV6-5 to TRBJ2-3, with 8 bases matching TRBD2. Germline trimming cut 2 bases from V and 1 base from J; bases unmatched to any gene: 5. Germline CDR1 is MNHEY and CDR2 is SVGAGI. The CDR3 is 16 amino acids. The CDR3 protein is CASSYVRGAGTDTQYF. In DNA form, the CDR3 reads TGTGCCAGCAGTTACGTGCGGGGGGCCGGCACAGATACGCAGTATTTT.

There are many counts of this clonotype. V is TRBV3-1 and J is TRBJ1-1, with a tentative D call TRBD1 (6 bases). This CDR3 spans 13 amino acids. V dropped 1 base and J dropped 6 bases, with 9 bases sitting between them. Germline V gives CDR1 LGHDT, CDR2 YNNKEL (reference sequence). The CDR3 is CASSQATGPEAFF. CDR3 sequence (DNA): TGTGCCAGCAGCCAAGCTACAGGGCCTGAAGCTTTCTTT. Full variable domain (outside the CDR3, taken from reference TRBV3-1 and TRBJ1-1): DTAVSQTPKYLVTQMGNDKSIKCEQNLGHDTMYWYKQDSKKFLKIMFSYNNKELIINETVPNRFSPKSPDKAHLNLHINSLELGDSAVYFCASSQATGPEAFFGQGTRLTVV.

This clonotype occurred many times. The chain carries TRBV9 and TRBJ2-3; 8 bases match TRBD1. Germline V lookup: CDR1 SGDLS, CDR2 YYNGEE. The CDR3 spans 16 residues. V lost 7 bases and J lost 2; bases outside the gene matches: 12. The CDR3 DNA reads TGTGCCAGCCGCCTGGACAGGGCTCTGAACACAGATACGCAGTATTTT. It translates to CASRLDRALNTDTQYF.

This clonotype showed up many times. This rearrangement joins TRBV28 to TRBJ2-1; 8 nucleotides match TRBD2. CDR3 length equals 16 residues. Germline lookup yields CDR1 MDHEN and CDR2 SYDVKM. Trimming removed 7 bases from V and 7 bases from J; junction bases left unmatched: 15. CDR3 region: CASIPPTGGASNEQFF. The CDR3 bases are TGTGCCAGCATACCCCCCACGGGGGGGGCTTCGAATGAGCAGTTCTTC. Combining the CDR3 with reference TRBV28 and TRBJ2-1 gives the whole variable domain DVKVTQSSRYLVKRTGEKVFLECVQDMDHENMFWYRQDPGLGLRLIYFSYDVKMKEKGDIPEGYSVSREKKERFSLILESASTNQTSMYLCASIPPTGGASNEQFFGPGTRLTVL.

The chain joins TRBV4-2 to TRBJ2-7, with TRBD1 matching 8 bases. The CDR3 is made up of 17 amino acids. The V and J ends lost 4 bases and 0 bases, in that order; junction bases with no gene match: 11. Germline V gene sequence: CDR1 LGHNA, CDR2 YNFKEQ. The CDR3 is CASSLFHGTGASYEQYF. The DNA for the CDR3 is TGTGCCAGCAGCCTCTTTCATGGGACAGGAGCCTCCTACGAGCAGTACTTC.

This clonotype was seen ten or more times. V usage is TRBV12-3 or TRBV12-4 and J usage is TRBJ2-7; 9 positions agree with TRBD2. The V segment lost 6 bases and the J segment 0 bases; nucleotides outside the gene matches: 6. This CDR3 is 15 amino acids long. The CDR3 reads CASSPRLAVSYEQYF. In DNA, the CDR3 is TGTGCCAGCAGCCCCAGACTAGCGGTCTCCTACGAGCAGTACTTC.

This clonotype was seen many times. CDR3 bases: TGCGCCAGCAGCAGGGGGACAGGGGAGGACACTGAAGCTTTCTTT. This gives the protein CASSRGTGEDTEAFF. V gene TRBV5-1 combines with J gene TRBJ1-1; 10 bases are shared with TRBD1. V dropped 4 bases and J dropped 3; count of bases not matched to a gene: 6. CDR1 is SGHRS and CDR2 is YFSETQ in the germline V gene. The CDR3 extends over 15 amino acids. The entire variable domain, with the rest obtained from reference TRBV5-1 and TRBJ1-1, is as follows: KAGVTQTPRYLIKTRGQQVTLSCSPISGHRSVSWYQQTPGQGLQFLFEYFSETQRNKGNFPGRFSGRQFSNSRSEMNVSTLELGDSALYLCASSRGTGEDTEAFFGQGTRLTVV.

This clonotype has ten or more counts. V usage is TRBV20-1 and J usage is TRBJ2-7; 10 bases match TRBD2. Trimming removed 3 bases from V and 0 bases from J; junction bases left unmatched: 14. The germline gives CDR1 DFQATT, CDR2 SNEGSKA (reference sequence). This CDR3 region has 18 residues. CDR3 residues: CSASPSIAGGSLSYEQYV. CDR3 bases: TGCAGTGCTAGCCCCTCAATAGCGGGGGGCTCCCTCTCCTACGAGCAGTACGTC.

The genes are TRBV28 and TRBJ2-7, with TRBD1 as a possible D gene (6 bases). V lost 5 bases and J lost 1, with 18 bases in between. The germline CDR1 and CDR2 sequences are MDHEN and SYDVKM. The CDR3 runs 16 residues. CDR3 in amino acids: CASSPTTGWDSYEQYV. CDR3 nucleotides: TGTGCCAGCAGTCCTACTACAGGGTGGGATTCCTACGAGCAGTACGTC.

Many counts were recorded for this clonotype. The rearrangement links TRBV7-2 to TRBJ1-1; 8 bases are shared with TRBD1. V dropped 3 bases and J dropped 8; count of bases not matched to a gene: 8. CDR3 size: 14 residues. Germline V gene sequence: CDR1 SGHTA, CDR2 FQGNSA. CDR3 nucleotides: TGTGCCAGCAGCTTCTATCAGGGGGCCCACGAAGCTTTCTTT. It encodes CASSFYQGAHEAFF.

This chain uses TRBV5-1 with TRBJ2-3; 9 nucleotides line up with TRBD1. The CDR3 is 21 residues long. CDR1 and CDR2 from the germline V gene are SGHRS and YFSETQ. V lost 3 bases, J lost 6 bases, and 26 bases stayed unmatched. The CDR3 sequence: CASSSGTGSFKAVINGDTQYF. DNA of the CDR3: TGCGCCAGCAGCTCCGGGACAGGGTCGTTTAAAGCTGTAATTAATGGTGATACGCAGTATTTT.

There are a few counts of this clonotype. V usage is TRBV11-2 and J usage is TRBJ2-1, with 10 bases that match TRBD2. Per germline, CDR1 SGHAT and CDR2 FQNNGV. This CDR3 has 18 residues. J was trimmed by 4 bases and V by 7 bases; bases with no gene match: 16. For the CDR3, the DNA is TGTGCCAGCACCCTTAGGGACCATAGCGGGGGGACATACAATGAGCAGTTCTTC. Amino acid sequence: CASTLRDHSGGTYNEQFF. Variable domain in full (rest from reference TRBV11-2 and TRBJ2-1): EAGVAQSPRYKIIEKRQSVAFWCNPISGHATLYWYQQILGQGPKLLIQFQNNGVVDDSQLPKDRFSAERLKGVDSTLKIQPAKLEDSAVYLCASTLRDHSGGTYNEQFFGPGTRLTVL.

This clonotype has more than one count but fewer than ten. The J gene is TRBJ2-2, the V gene TRBV28; the D is unclear. Between the trimmed V and J ends, which lost 6 bases and 0 bases, there was a span of 8 bases. The CDR3 has 14 amino acids. Per the germline V gene, CDR1 is MDHEN and CDR2 is SYDVKM. The CDR3 coding sequence is TGTGCCAGCAGGACCCCCTCGAACACCGGGGAGCTGTTTTTT. Translation: CASRTPSNTGELFF.